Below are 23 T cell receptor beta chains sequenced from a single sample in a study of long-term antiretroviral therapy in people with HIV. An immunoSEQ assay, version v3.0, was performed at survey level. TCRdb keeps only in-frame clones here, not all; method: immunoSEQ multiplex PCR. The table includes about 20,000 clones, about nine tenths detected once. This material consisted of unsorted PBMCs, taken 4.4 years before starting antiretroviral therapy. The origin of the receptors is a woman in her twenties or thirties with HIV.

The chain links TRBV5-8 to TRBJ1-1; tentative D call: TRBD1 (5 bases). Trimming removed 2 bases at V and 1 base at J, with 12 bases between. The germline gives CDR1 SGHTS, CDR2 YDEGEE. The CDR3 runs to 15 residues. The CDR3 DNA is TGTGCCAGCAGCTTCTCGGGACTCAGGAACACTGAAGCTTTCTTT. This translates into CASSFSGLRNTEAFF.

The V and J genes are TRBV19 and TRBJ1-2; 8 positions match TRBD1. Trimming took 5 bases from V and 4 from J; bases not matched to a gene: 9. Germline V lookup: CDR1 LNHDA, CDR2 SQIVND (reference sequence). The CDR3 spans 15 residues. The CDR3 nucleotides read TGTGCCAGTAGTCCGTACAGGGGGTCTCCCTATGGCTACACCTTC. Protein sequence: CASSPYRGSPYGYTF.

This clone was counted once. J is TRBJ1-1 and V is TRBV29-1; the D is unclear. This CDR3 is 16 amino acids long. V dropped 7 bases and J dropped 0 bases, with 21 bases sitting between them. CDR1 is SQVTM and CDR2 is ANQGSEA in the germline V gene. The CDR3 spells CSAILKSTQLNTEAFF. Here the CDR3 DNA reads TGCAGCGCCATACTAAAATCGACTCAACTGAACACTGAAGCTTTCTTT. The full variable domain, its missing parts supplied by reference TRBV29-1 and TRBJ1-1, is SAVISQKPSRDICQRGTSLTIQCQVDSQVTMMFWYRQQPGQSLTLIATANQGSEATYESGFVIDKFPISRPNLTFSTLTVSNMSPEDSSIYLCSAILKSTQLNTEAFFGQGTRLTVV.

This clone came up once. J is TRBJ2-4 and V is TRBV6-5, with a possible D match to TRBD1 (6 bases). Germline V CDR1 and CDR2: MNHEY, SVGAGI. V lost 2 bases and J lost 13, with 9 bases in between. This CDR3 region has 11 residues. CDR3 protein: CASSYGGQQYF. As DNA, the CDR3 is TGTGCCAGCAGTTACGGGGGACAACAGTACTTC.

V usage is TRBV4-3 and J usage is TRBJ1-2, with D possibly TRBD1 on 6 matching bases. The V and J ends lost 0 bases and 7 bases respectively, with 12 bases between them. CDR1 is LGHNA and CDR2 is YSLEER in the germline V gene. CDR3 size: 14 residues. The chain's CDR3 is CASSQERGVVGYTF. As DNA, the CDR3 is TGCGCCAGCAGCCAAGAGAGGGGGGTGGTTGGCTACACCTTC.

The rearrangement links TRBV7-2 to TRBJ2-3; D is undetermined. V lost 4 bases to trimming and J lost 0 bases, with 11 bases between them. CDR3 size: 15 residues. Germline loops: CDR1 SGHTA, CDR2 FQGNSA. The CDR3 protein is CASSSRTSSTDTQYF. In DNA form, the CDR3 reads TGTGCCAGCAGCTCCCGGACCTCTAGCACAGATACGCAGTATTTT.

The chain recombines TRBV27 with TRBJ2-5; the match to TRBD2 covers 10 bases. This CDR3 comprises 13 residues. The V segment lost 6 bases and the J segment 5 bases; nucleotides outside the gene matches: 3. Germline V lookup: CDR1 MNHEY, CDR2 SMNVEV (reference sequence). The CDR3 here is CASRTLAGETQYF. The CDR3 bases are TGTGCCAGCAGGACACTAGCGGGGGAGACCCAGTACTTC.

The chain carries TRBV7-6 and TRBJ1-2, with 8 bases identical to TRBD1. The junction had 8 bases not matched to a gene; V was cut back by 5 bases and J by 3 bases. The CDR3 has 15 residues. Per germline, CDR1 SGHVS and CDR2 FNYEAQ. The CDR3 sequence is CASSPHQGQDYGYTF. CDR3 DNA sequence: TGTGCCAGCAGCCCTCACCAGGGACAGGACTATGGCTACACCTTC.

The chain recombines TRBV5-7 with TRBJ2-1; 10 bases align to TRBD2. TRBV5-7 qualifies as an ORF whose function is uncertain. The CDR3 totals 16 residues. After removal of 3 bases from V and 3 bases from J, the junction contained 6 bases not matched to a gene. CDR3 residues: CASSSVAGGYYNEQFF. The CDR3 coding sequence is TGTGCCAGCAGCTCCGTAGCGGGGGGCTACTACAATGAGCAGTTCTTC.

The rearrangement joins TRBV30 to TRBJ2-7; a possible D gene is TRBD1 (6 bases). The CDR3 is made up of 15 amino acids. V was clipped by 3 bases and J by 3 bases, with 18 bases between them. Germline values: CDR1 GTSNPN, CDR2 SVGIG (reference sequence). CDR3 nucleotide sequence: TGTGCCTGGAGCCGTTTTTCGACAGGTAGCTACGAGCAGTACTTC. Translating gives CAWSRFSTGSYEQYF.

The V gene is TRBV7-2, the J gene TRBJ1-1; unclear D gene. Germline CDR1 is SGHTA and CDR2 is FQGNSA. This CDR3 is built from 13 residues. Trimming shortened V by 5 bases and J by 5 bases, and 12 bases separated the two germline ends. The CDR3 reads CASSTPSGTEAFF. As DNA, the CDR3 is TGTGCCAGCAGCACCCCCTCGGGGACTGAAGCTTTCTTT.

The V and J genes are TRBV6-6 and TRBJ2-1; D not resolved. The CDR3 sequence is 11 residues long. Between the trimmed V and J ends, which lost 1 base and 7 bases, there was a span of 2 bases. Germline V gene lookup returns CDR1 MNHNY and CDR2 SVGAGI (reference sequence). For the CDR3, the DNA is TGTGCCAGCAGTTACTTAAATGAGCAGTTCTTC. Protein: CASSYLNEQFF.

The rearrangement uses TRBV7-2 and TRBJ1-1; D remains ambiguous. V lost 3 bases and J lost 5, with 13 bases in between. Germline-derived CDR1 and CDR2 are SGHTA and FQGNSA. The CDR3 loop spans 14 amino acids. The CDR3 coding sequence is TGTGCCAGCAGCTTGGCTACACGAGGGACTGAAGCTTTCTTT. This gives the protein CASSLATRGTEAFF.

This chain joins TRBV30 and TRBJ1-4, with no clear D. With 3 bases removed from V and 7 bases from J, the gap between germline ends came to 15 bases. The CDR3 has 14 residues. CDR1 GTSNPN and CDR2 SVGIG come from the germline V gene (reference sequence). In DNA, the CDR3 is TGTGCCTGGAGCCTACACGGATATAGTGAAAAACTGTTTTTT. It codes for CAWSLHGYSEKLFF.

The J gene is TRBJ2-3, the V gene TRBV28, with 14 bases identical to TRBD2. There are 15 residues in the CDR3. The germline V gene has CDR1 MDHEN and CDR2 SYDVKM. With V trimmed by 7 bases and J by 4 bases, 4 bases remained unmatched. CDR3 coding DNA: TGTGCCAGCACTCTGACTAGCGGGGGGGCAGATACGCAGTATTTT. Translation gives CASTLTSGGADTQYF.

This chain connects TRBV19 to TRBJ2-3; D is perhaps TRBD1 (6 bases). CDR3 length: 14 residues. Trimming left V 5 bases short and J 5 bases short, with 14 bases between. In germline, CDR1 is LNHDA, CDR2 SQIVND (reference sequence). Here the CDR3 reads CASSGGLRGDTQYF. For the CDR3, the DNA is TGTGCCAGTAGTGGGGGCCTCCGGGGAGATACGCAGTATTTT.

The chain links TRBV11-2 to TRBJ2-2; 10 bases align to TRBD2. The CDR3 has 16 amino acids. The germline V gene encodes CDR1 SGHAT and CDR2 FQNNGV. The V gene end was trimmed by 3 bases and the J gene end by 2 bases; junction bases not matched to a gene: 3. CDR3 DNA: TGTGCCAGCAGCTTTAGCGGGGGGTTAAACACCGGGGAGCTGTTTTTT. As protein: CASSFSGGLNTGELFF.

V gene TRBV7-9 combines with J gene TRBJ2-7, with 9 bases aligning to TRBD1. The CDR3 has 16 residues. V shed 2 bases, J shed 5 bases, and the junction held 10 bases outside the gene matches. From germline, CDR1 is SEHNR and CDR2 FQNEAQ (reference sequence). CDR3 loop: CASSLIEGQGDNEQYF. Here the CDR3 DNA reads TGTGCCAGCAGCTTAATCGAGGGACAGGGTGACAACGAGCAGTACTTC.

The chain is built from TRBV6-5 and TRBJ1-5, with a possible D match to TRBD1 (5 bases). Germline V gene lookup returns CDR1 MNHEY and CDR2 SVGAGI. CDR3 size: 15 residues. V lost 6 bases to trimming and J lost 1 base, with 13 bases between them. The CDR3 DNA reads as TGTGCCAGCAGACGAGACAGCCTGAGCAATCAGCCCCAGCATTTT. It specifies CASRRDSLSNQPQHF.

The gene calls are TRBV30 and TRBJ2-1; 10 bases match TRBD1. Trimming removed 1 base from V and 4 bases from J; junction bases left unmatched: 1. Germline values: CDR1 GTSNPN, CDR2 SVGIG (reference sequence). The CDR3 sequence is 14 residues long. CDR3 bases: TGTGCCTGGAGTGGGGACAGGGGTTACAATGAGCAGTTCTTC. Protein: CAWSGDRGYNEQFF.

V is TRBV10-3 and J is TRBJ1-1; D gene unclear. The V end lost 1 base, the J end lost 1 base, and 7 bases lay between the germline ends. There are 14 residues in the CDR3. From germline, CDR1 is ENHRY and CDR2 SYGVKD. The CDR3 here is CAISEFDWNTEAFF. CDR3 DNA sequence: TGTGCCATCAGTGAGTTTGACTGGAACACTGAAGCTTTCTTT.

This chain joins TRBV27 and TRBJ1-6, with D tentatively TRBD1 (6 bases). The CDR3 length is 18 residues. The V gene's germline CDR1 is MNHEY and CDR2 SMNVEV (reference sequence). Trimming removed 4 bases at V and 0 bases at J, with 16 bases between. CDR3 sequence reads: CASSSQPTGFSYNSPLHF. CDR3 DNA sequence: TGTGCCAGCAGTTCTCAACCTACAGGGTTCTCCTATAATTCACCCCTCCACTTT.

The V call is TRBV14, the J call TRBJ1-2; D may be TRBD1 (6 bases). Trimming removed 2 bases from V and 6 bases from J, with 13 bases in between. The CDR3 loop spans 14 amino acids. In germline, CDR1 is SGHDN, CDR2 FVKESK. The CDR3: CASSQFRGSDGYTF. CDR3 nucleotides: TGTGCCAGCAGCCAATTCAGGGGCTCTGATGGCTACACCTTC.